This TCR beta chain was recorded in a study of blood T cell repertoires in COVID-19 (dated by TCRdb to 2020 to 2022). Study-wide context: Collaborator samples came from the United States, Italy and Spain and covered acute and convalescent phases of COVID-19. The material from the prospective study consisted of cDNA or gDNA derived from T cells, B-cell-depleted T cells, or PBMCs. The dataset comprised deeply sampled blood TCRbeta repertoires from subjects exposed to, actively infected with, or recovered from COVID-19. The repertoires were released in a freely available public database intended as a resource for research on the immune response to SARS-CoV-2. Samples were obtained from the ongoing ImmuneRACE study (first 160 participants) and from 950 to 1,500 subjects provided by 6 global collaborators. Nearly every sample came with metadata listing a de-identified subject ID, COVID-19 status, age in years and sex. Where HLA class I and class II types were available, the types were taken from metadata supplied by the sample provider, not from assay-based typing.

Study-wide conclusions, independent of this receptor: The quantity of clinical and demographic metadata differed by source and by participant and was supplied without curation.

TCRbeta CDR3 regions were amplified from genomic DNA by means of the immunoSEQ Assay, a bias-controlled multiplex PCR. The paper's processing steps were these. Within the assay, amplification of reference gene primers was used to estimate how many nucleated cells each sample contained. Sequence reads were collapsed and filtered to measure the absolute abundance of every unique TCRbeta CDR3 rearrangement. Productive Simpson clonality was computed per sample as the square root of Simpson's diversity index over productive rearrangements. In TCRdb, the immuneACCESS table is reduced to in-frame sequences with V and J assigned. These tables do not hold every clone; where another copy was compared, an unresolved V gene accounts for under half, and the others remain unexplained. The V and J calls and clone size come from that table; D and trimming were worked out from the DNA. The sample table lists about 150,000 clones, about four fifths of them with a count of one. Approximately 3% of the sample is held by the ten biggest clonotypes.

Participants in the prospective study were aged 18 to 89 years, lived in 24 United States geographic areas, and enrolled through a virtual design. In the prospective study, participants were assigned to cohorts based on the clinical history participants reported in a screening survey and a study questionnaire. Each participant in the prospective study had whole blood, serum and a nasopharyngeal or oropharyngeal swab collected by mobile phlebotomists. Participants in the prospective study had the option to provide additional blood draws and questionnaires over a roughly 2-month period. Prospective study blood samples were shipped either frozen or at room temperature before DNA extraction. This clone showed up just once. No antigen is known for it. No qualities accompany the bases; no much larger clone lies one base away. Trimming removed 1 base from V and 11 bases from J, leaving 14 bases between the germline ends. The germline V gene (reference sequence) yields SEHNR for CDR1 and FQNEAQ for CDR2. Its CDR3 holds 13 amino acids, cysteine through phenylalanine. Solely the CDR3 DNA is kept, with 39 bases framed from the first base.

Material: PBMCs or T cells enriched from blood (not recorded which). This TCR came from a woman aged 45-65 years with acute COVID-19. This receptor chain uses TRBV7-9 and TRBJ1-1, with a tentative D gene TRBD1 over 5 matching bases. The CDR3 protein is CASSLVSAPGAFF. Here is the DNA: TGTGCCAGCAGCTTAGTATCGGCGCCAGGGGCTTTCTTT.